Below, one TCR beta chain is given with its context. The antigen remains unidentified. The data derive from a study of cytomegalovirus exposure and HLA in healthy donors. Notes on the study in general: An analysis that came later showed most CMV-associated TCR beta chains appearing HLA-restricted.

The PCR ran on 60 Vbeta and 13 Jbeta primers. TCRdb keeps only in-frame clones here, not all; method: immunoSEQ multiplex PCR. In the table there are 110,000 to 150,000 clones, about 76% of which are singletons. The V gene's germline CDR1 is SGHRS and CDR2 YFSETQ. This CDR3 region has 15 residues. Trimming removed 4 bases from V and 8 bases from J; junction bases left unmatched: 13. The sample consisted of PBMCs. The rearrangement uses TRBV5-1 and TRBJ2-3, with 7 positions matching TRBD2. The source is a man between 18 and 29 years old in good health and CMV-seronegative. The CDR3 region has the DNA TGCGCCAGCAGCCCTGGCCTGGGGGGGAGTCGTACGCAGTATTTT. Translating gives CASSPGLGGSRTQYF.